These 9 T cell receptor beta chains originate from one sample sequenced in a study of a mutant IDH1 vaccine in newly diagnosed glioma. These TCRs' antigens remain unknown. Time point denoted: week 23, last vaccination. Every single dose of the vaccine, 300 ug of mutant IDH1 20-mer peptide, came with topical imiquimod. Here immunoSEQ multiplex PCR was the method, and the copy in TCRdb shows in-frame clones only, minus some. The sample includes roughly 76,000 clones, 65% to 90% of them seen just once. Sequenced here: PBMCs, sampled from a glioma patient whose treatment included an IDH1 peptide vaccine. The receptor source for this set is a man aged 25 to 40 with glioma. Some clones in this sample may be carry-over from other donors' samples.

The rearrangement links TRBV27 to TRBJ2-2; 13 bases are shared with TRBD2. The length of the CDR3 is 15 residues. CDR1 and CDR2 from the germline V gene are MNHEY and SMNVEV (reference sequence). The junction had 4 bases not matched to a gene; V was cut back by 5 bases and J by 7 bases. In nucleotides, the CDR3 is TGTGCCAGCAGTCGACTAGCGGGAGGAGGCGGGGAGCTGTTTTTT. It encodes CASSRLAGGGGELFF.

A word on this clone: The same CDR3 can be traced to other DNA sequences in this sample. The chain joins TRBV6-1 to TRBJ1-5; 9 positions agree with TRBD1. CDR1 is MNHNS, CDR2 SASEGT, per germline. J lost 7 bases, V lost 4 bases, and 5 bases had no gene match. This CDR3 comprises 14 residues. The CDR3 reads CASSGTGDRQPQHF. The CDR3 region has the DNA TGTGCCAGCAGTGGGACAGGGGACAGGCAGCCCCAGCATTTT.

The chain joins TRBV11-2 to TRBJ2-5; 9 bases line up with TRBD1. CDR3 length equals 11 residues. The germline gives CDR1 SGHAT, CDR2 FQNNGV. Trimming removed 3 bases from V and 12 bases from J; junction bases left unmatched: 2. CDR3 protein: CASSFWTGEYF. The DNA of the CDR3 is TGTGCCAGCAGCTTCTGGACAGGGGAGTACTTC. Combining the CDR3 with reference TRBV11-2 and TRBJ2-5 gives the whole variable domain EAGVAQSPRYKIIEKRQSVAFWCNPISGHATLYWYQQILGQGPKLLIQFQNNGVVDDSQLPKDRFSAERLKGVDSTLKIQPAKLEDSAVYLCASSFWTGEYFGPGTRLLVL.

With respect to this clone: Other DNA sequences in the same sample also yield this CDR3. This rearrangement joins TRBV14 to TRBJ1-1, with D uncertain. The germline gives CDR1 SGHDN, CDR2 FVKESK. Trimming took 1 base from V and 2 from J, leaving 11 bases between them. The length of the CDR3 is 15 residues. The CDR3 DNA follows: TGTGCCAGCAGCCAAGGGGGATCGGCCAACACTGAAGCTTTCTTT. Translating it yields CASSQGGSANTEAFF.

V and J are TRBV28 and TRBJ2-2; 7 bases are a match to TRBD1. This CDR3 comprises 15 residues. From germline, CDR1 is MDHEN and CDR2 SYDVKM. The V segment lost 5 bases and the J segment 6 bases; nucleotides outside the gene matches: 9. CDR3 DNA sequence: TGTGCCAGCAGTGCACCTTCGACAGGGCCCGGGGAGCTGTTTTTT. This sequence encodes CASSAPSTGPGELFF.

V gene TRBV5-1 combines with J gene TRBJ2-1, with TRBD2 identical over 9 bases. This CDR3 region has 15 residues. In germline, CDR1 is SGHRS, CDR2 YFSETQ. The trim removed 2 bases at V and 5 bases at J, leaving 5 bases unmatched. The CDR3 is CASSFSGSMNNEQFF. CDR3 bases: TGCGCCAGCAGCTTTAGCGGGAGTATGAACAATGAGCAGTTCTTC.

The table lists this clone with a few counts. The chain joins TRBV4-3 to TRBJ1-5; the D is unclear. Germline V gene sequence: CDR1 LGHNA, CDR2 YSLEER. This CDR3 contains 13 residues. The germline V and J ends were trimmed by 1 base and 7 bases, with 8 bases remaining between them. CDR3 DNA: TGCGCCAGCAGCCAAGGTTCGGGCCAGCCCCAGCATTTT. As protein: CASSQGSGQPQHF.

The chain recombines TRBV2 with TRBJ2-2; 9 nucleotides line up with TRBD1. V gave up 3 bases and J gave up 4 bases; unmatched junction bases: 3. The CDR3 is made up of 15 amino acids. Germline CDR1 is SNHLY and CDR2 is FYNNEI. The CDR3 DNA reads TGTGCCAGCAGTGAGTGGGACAGGGCCACCGGGGAGCTGTTTTTT. Translating gives CASSEWDRATGELFF.

The V and J genes are TRBV2 and TRBJ1-2; 7 nucleotides match TRBD1. This CDR3 is 14 amino acids long. Germline trimming cut 5 bases from V and 8 bases from J; bases unmatched to any gene: 11. CDR1 SNHLY and CDR2 FYNNEI come from the germline V gene. The CDR3 region has the DNA TGTGCCAGCAGTTCTGACAGGGCAATAGAGGGCTACACCTTC. Translated: CASSSDRAIEGYTF.